These 10 T cell receptor beta chains share one sample of origin, sequenced in a study of blood T cell repertoires in COVID-19. TCRdb's table, derived via immunoSEQ multiplex PCR, lists solely in-frame clones and lacks some. The repertoire consists of 150,000 or so clones, with around 82% occurring once and the leading ten covering around 7%. Source material: peripheral blood. The receptor source for this set is a middle-aged woman with COVID-19, enrolled during active disease.

The rearrangement joins TRBV5-5 to TRBJ2-7, with D possibly matching TRBD2 (5 bases). This CDR3 has 14 amino acids. The V gene lost 2 bases and the J gene lost 4 bases, with 13 bases spanning the gap. The V gene's germline CDR1 is SGHKS and CDR2 YYEKEE (reference sequence). CDR3 nucleotides: TGTGCCAGCAGCTTCGGCTCGGGATGGTACGAGCAGTACTTC. Translation: CASSFGSGWYEQYF. Looking up the rest from reference TRBV5-5 and TRBJ2-7 gives the full variable domain: DAGVTQSPTHLIKTRGQQVTLRCSPISGHKSVSWYQQVLGQGPQFIFQYYEKEERGRGNFPDRFSARQFPNYSSELNVNALLLGDSALYLCASSFGSGWYEQYFGPGTRLTVT.

V usage is TRBV2 and J usage is TRBJ1-2; TRBD1 agrees at 7 bases. The germline gives CDR1 SNHLY, CDR2 FYNNEI. CDR3 length: 13 residues. The V gene end was trimmed by 3 bases and the J gene end by 6 bases; junction bases not matched to a gene: 4. The CDR3 DNA is TGTGCCAGCAGTGATCCGACAGGGAATGGCTACACCTTC. It encodes CASSDPTGNGYTF.

CDR3 sequence (DNA): TGTGCCAGCAGCTCCGACAGGGAGCGGGAGCTGTTTTTT. As protein: CASSSDRERELFF. The chain recombines TRBV11-2 with TRBJ2-2; 7 nucleotides match TRBD1. V was pared by 4 bases and J by 9 bases, with 5 bases of the junction left unmatched. There are 13 residues in the CDR3. The germline CDR1 and CDR2 sequences are SGHAT and FQNNGV.

This rearrangement joins TRBV6-2 or TRBV6-3 to TRBJ2-5, with D perhaps TRBD1 (5 bases). Germline V gives CDR1 MNHEY, CDR2 SVGEGT. Trimming pared 5 bases from V and 0 bases from J, leaving 13 bases between. The CDR3 spans 15 residues. This CDR3 reads CASSQTQGYQETQYF. CDR3 DNA sequence: TGTGCCAGCAGTCAAACCCAGGGTTACCAAGAGACCCAGTACTTC.

As to this clone: At one end, the junction sequence differs from germline, possibly due to a read error. V gene TRBV7-7 combines with J gene TRBJ2-2; D may be TRBD1 (6 bases). Germline V gene lookup returns CDR1 SSHAT and CDR2 FNYEAQ (reference sequence). The CDR3 is 16 residues long. CDR3 nucleotide sequence: TGTGCTAGCAGCTCGACAGGCGGCCTTTGGACCGGGGAGCTGTTTTTT. It translates to CASSSTGGLWTGELFF.

This clone was observed once. The V and J genes are TRBV7-3 and TRBJ2-2, with 8 nucleotides matching TRBD1. Germline V gene lookup returns CDR1 SGHTA and CDR2 FQGTGA. CDR3 length: 15 residues. V shed 5 bases and J 1 base; nucleotides not matched to a gene: 3. This CDR3 reads CASSPGTGNTGELFF. CDR3 nucleotide sequence: TGTGCCAGCAGCCCCGGGACAGGGAACACCGGGGAGCTGTTTTTT.

The chain joins TRBV18 to TRBJ2-1; a possible D gene is TRBD2 (6 bases). Looked up from germline, CDR1 is KGHSH and CDR2 is LQKENI. The V and J ends lost 4 bases and 9 bases respectively, with 13 bases between them. This CDR3 contains 13 residues. The CDR3 here is CASSLQGSGEQFF. The CDR3 nucleotides read TGTGCCAGCTCACTTCAGGGTAGCGGTGAGCAGTTCTTC.

The chain links TRBV27 to TRBJ2-5; D possibly corresponds to TRBD2 (6 bases). This CDR3 is 13 amino acids long. Trimming took 6 bases from V and 7 from J, leaving 15 bases between them. Per germline, CDR1 MNHEY and CDR2 SMNVEV (reference sequence). CDR3: CASSLSGLGTQYF. CDR3 sequence (DNA): TGTGCCAGCAGCCTGAGCGGGTTGGGGACCCAGTACTTC.

J is TRBJ2-3 and V is TRBV10-3; D may be TRBD1 (5 bases). Germline-derived CDR1 and CDR2 are ENHRY and SYGVKD. This CDR3 contains 15 residues. Trimming cost V 4 bases and J 0 bases, with 11 bases left between them. The CDR3 loop reads CAISVGARSTDTQYF. CDR3 nucleotides: TGTGCCATCAGTGTTGGGGCCCGGAGCACAGATACGCAGTATTTT.

The chain is built from TRBV5-4 and TRBJ2-6; 7 nucleotides agree with TRBD1. J gave up 0 bases and V 4 bases, and 7 bases lay outside the gene matches. The CDR3 contains 17 residues. Per the germline V gene, CDR1 is SGHNT and CDR2 is YYREEE (reference sequence). The CDR3 sequence is CASSTGQIVSGANVLTF. The CDR3, as DNA: TGTGCCAGCAGCACGGGACAGATAGTCTCTGGGGCCAACGTCCTGACTTTC.